These T cell receptor beta chains were read from a single sample in a study of early T cells in non-severe SARS-CoV-2 infection. TCRdb used MiXCR to reprocess the 5' RACE reads, holding one entry per CDR3 protein. This table holds about 55,000 distinct CDR3 sequences, under 15% found once. Sequenced material: whole blood, taken at baseline. All receptors come from an adult who was a healthcare worker with PCR-confirmed SARS-CoV-2 infection or an uninfected control (not recorded which). Each CDR3 is given with its conserved first and last residue. D genes are given only for firm matches. Clone size is given for some rows only: seen once, a few or many times, or a class if the clone is expanded.

>TRBJ2-1|TRBV12-3/TRBV12-4|NA|many
CASSLLSEQFF
TGTGCCAGCAGTTTGCTTTCTGAGCAGTTCTTC
>TRBJ2-6|TRBV18|NA|NA
CASTQGSSGANVLTF
TGTGCCAGCACTCAGGGGTCGTCTGGGGCCAACGTCCTGACTTTC
>TRBJ2-3|TRBV5-6|TRBD1|NA
CASSPWDRSTDTQYF
TGTGCCAGCAGCCCTTGGGACAGAAGCACAGATACGCAGTATTTT
>TRBJ2-7|TRBV6-1|NA|NA
CASSEISRGLSYEQYF
TGTGCCAGCAGTGAAATCAGCCGGGGACTCTCCTACGAGCAGTACTTC
>TRBJ2-5|TRBV7-2|NA|NA
CVSSLKGVRAYQETQYF
TGTGTCAGCAGCTTAAAGGGGGTCAGGGCATACCAAGAGACCCAGTACTTC
>TRBJ1-1|TRBV7-3|NA|many
CASSPSGGLTEAFF
TGTGCCAGCAGCCCCTCGGGGGGCCTAACTGAAGCTTTCTTT
>TRBJ1-6|TRBV12-3/TRBV12-4|TRBD1|NA
CASSARTGGSPLHF
TGTGCCAGCAGTGCTCGGACAGGAGGGTCACCCCTCCACTTT
>TRBJ2-5|TRBV27|TRBD2|NA
CASSPPGTTKETQYF
TGTGCCAGCAGTCCCCCGGGGACTACGAAAGAGACCCAGTACTTC
>TRBJ2-7|TRBV20-1|NA|NA
CSARDLVSGRHEQYF
TGCAGTGCTAGAGATTTGGTCTCAGGGAGGCACGAGCAGTACTTC
>TRBJ2-7|TRBV3-1|NA|few
CASSQDRTEQYF
TGTGCCAGCAGCCAAGATCGGACCGAGCAGTACTTC
>TRBJ2-2|TRBV7-9|TRBD2|NA
CASSKGLAGPNTGELFF
TGTGCCAGCAGCAAGGGACTAGCGGGGCCGAACACCGGGGAGCTGTTTTTT
>TRBJ2-7|TRBV7-2|TRBD2|few
CASSLVSGGSSYEQYF
TGTGCCAGCAGCTTAGTAAGCGGGGGAAGCTCCTACGAGCAGTACTTC
>TRBJ1-5|TRBV12-3/TRBV12-4|NA|few
CASRGVGKAQHF
TGTGCCAGCCGGGGAGTAGGGAAGGCCCAGCATTTT
>TRBJ2-3|TRBV6-6|TRBD2|many
CASRRSGTSGSSHTQYF
TGTGCCAGCAGAAGATCCGGGACTAGCGGTAGTAGTCATACGCAGTATTTT
>TRBJ2-5|TRBV11-2|TRBD1|few
CASRKNRGKETQYF
TGTGCCAGCAGGAAAAACAGGGGAAAAGAGACCCAGTACTTC
>TRBJ2-1|TRBV27|NA|NA
CASSLDPGPASNEQFF
TGTGCCAGCAGTTTAGATCCGGGCCCTGCTAGCAATGAGCAGTTCTTC
>TRBJ2-1|TRBV20-1|TRBD1|NA
CSALQGISYNEQFF
TGCAGTGCGTTACAGGGGATCAGCTACAATGAGCAGTTCTTC
>TRBJ2-5|TRBV12-3/TRBV12-4|TRBD1|many
CASSLGTGTETQYF
TGTGCCAGCAGTTTAGGGACAGGGACGGAGACCCAGTACTTC
>TRBJ2-2|TRBV14|TRBD1|NA
CASSHWTGSDTGELFF
TGTGCCAGCAGCCACTGGACAGGGTCGGACACCGGGGAGCTGTTTTTT
>TRBJ2-7|TRBV20-1|NA|NA
CSAILSVKPYEQYF
TGCAGTGCTATTTTGAGCGTAAAACCCTACGAGCAGTACTTC
>TRBJ1-5|TRBV18|NA|few
CASSPQGGLSNQPQHF
TGTGCCAGCTCACCCCAGGGTGGGCTTAGCAATCAGCCCCAGCATTTT
>TRBJ2-7|TRBV29-1|NA|NA
CSVVGTSYEQYF
TGCAGCGTTGTCGGGACTTCCTACGAGCAGTACTTC
>TRBJ2-3|TRBV29-1|TRBD1|few
CSVTGTDTDTQYF
TGCAGCGTCACCGGGACAGACACAGATACGCAGTATTTT
>TRBJ1-2|TRBV30|NA|few
CAWSVGSNYGYTF
TGTGCCTGGAGTGTCGGGTCTAACTATGGCTACACCTTC
>TRBJ2-3|TRBV29-1|TRBD2|NA
CSVEGRRGSTDTQYF
TGCAGCGTTGAAGGGAGGCGGGGGAGCACAGATACGCAGTATTTT
>TRBJ2-5|TRBV18|NA|NA
CASSPGLRETQYF
TGTGCCAGCTCACCAGGTCTGCGGGAGACCCAGTACTTC
>TRBJ1-4|TRBV7-2|NA|many
CASSLRTATNEKLFF
TGTGCCAGCAGCTTGCGGACAGCAACTAATGAAAAACTGTTTTTT
>TRBJ1-6|TRBV6-1|NA|NA
CASSEVGGSPLHF
TGTGCCAGCAGTGAAGTTGGGGGTTCACCCCTCCACTTT
>TRBJ1-3|TRBV27|TRBD1|NA
CASSQGQPGNTIYF
TGTGCCAGCAGCCAGGGACAGCCTGGAAACACCATATATTTT
>TRBJ1-1|TRBV4-1|TRBD1|few
CASSQVAGGSYTEAFF
TGCGCCAGCAGCCAAGTGGCAGGGGGCTCTTACACTGAAGCTTTCTTT
>TRBJ1-2|TRBV5-5|TRBD1|NA
CASSVMGQGPNYGYTF
TGTGCCAGCAGCGTGATGGGACAGGGGCCTAACTATGGCTACACCTTC
>TRBJ2-3|TRBV9|NA|NA
CASSDTLVDTQYF
TGTGCCAGCAGCGACACCCTGGTGGATACGCAGTATTTT
>TRBJ2-2|TRBV28|TRBD2|few
CASTPEASGNTGELFF
TGTGCCAGCACACCCGAGGCTAGCGGAAACACCGGGGAGCTGTTTTTT
>TRBJ2-7|TRBV18|NA|few
CASSSTKQGYEQYF
TGTGCCAGCTCATCGACGAAACAGGGCTACGAGCAGTACTTC
>TRBJ2-7|TRBV6-2/TRBV6-3|TRBD1|NA
CASISEGRGQGAGKNF
TGTGCCAGCATCTCCGAAGGTAGGGGACAGGGTGCAGGGAAGAACTTC
>TRBJ1-1|TRBV2|NA|NA
CASSAVPNTEAFF
TGTGCCAGCAGTGCGGTCCCGAACACTGAAGCTTTCTTT
>TRBJ2-3|TRBV27|NA|many
CASARWTDTQYF
TGTGCCAGCGCGAGGTGGACAGATACGCAGTATTTT
>TRBJ2-5|TRBV5-4|TRBD2|few
CASSLAGGGGSETQYF
TGTGCCAGCAGCTTGGCGGGCGGGGGAGGCTCAGAGACCCAGTACTTC
>TRBJ1-1|TRBV20-1|NA|few
CSAGNGGSRGTEAFF
TGCAGTGCTGGAAACGGGGGATCCAGGGGAACTGAAGCTTTCTTT
>TRBJ1-2|TRBV3-1|TRBD1|few
CASSQATGQGFYGYTF
TGTGCCAGCAGCCAGGCGACGGGACAGGGGTTTTATGGCTACACCTTC
>TRBJ1-6|TRBV7-8|NA|NA
CASSLKRGLNSPLHF
TGTGCCAGCAGCCTCAAACGGGGCTTAAATTCACCCCTCCACTTT
>TRBJ1-4|TRBV7-2|NA|few
CASSANPNSNEKLFF
TGTGCCAGCAGCGCGAACCCAAATTCTAATGAAAAACTGTTTTTT
>TRBJ2-2|TRBV7-3|NA|NA
CASSSGATGELFF
TGTGCCAGCAGCTCAGGGGCTACCGGGGAGCTGTTTTTT
>TRBJ2-4|TRBV12-3/TRBV12-4|NA|NA
CASSFPGSTKNIQYF
TGTGCCAGCAGTTTTCCCGGCTCGACCAAAAACATTCAGTACTTC
>TRBJ2-2|TRBV11-2|TRBD2|NA
CASSHGAAGGSTGELFF
TGTGCCAGCAGCCACGGCGCGGCGGGAGGGAGCACCGGGGAGCTGTTTTTT
>TRBJ2-6|TRBV12-3/TRBV12-4|NA|NA
CASSLGANMTF
TGTGCCAGCAGTTTAGGGGCTAATATGACTTTC